The present TCR beta chain was sequenced within a study of beta chain features in type 1 diabetes. Expressed TCRB transcripts were sequenced, since all the RNA that had been isolated was reverse transcribed. Roughly 3.6 million reads on average were seen across naive, central memory and regulatory T cell samples. Libraries were prepared by immunoSEQ multiplex PCR; TCRdb keeps only in-frame clonotypes and omits some of them. The sample lists hundreds of thousands of clones; roughly an eighth were seen once. Purities in excess of 98% were seen in all sorted populations. Notes on this clone: Its antigen is unknown.

Regarding the study as a whole: Shorter templates may be favored by PCR, equally so in patients and controls. Fewer junction insertions and more nucleotide deletions appeared in type 1 diabetes patients.

The receptor comes from a woman aged 18-29 years in good health. Material: naive CD4+ T cells from blood.

For the CDR3, the DNA is TGTGCCAGCAGTGACCCTTCACCCCTCCACTTT. This codes for CASSDPSPLHF. The chain uses TRBV6-1 and TRBJ1-6, with unresolved D. V was pared by 3 bases and J by 9 bases, with 3 bases between. The CDR3 extends over 11 amino acids. CDR1 MNHNS and CDR2 SASEGT come from the germline V gene.